The clone carrying this T cell receptor (beta chain) was observed a few times. Antigen specificity is unknown. Germline V gives CDR1 SGHTA, CDR2 FQGTGA. This CDR3 has 11 residues. The V segment lost 5 bases and the J segment 10 bases; nucleotides outside the gene matches: 2. As to time point: blood at routine non-recurrence follow-up after resection. Sequencing was performed on whole RNA extracted from tumor and nontumor lung tissue, or from frozen PBMC, and the material was left unsorted. This entry is derived from a study of spatial heterogeneity in lung cancer. Study-wide findings and caveats: Tumor TCRs that were ubiquitous and expanded showed up in blood more at resection than follow-up.

Each molecule of TCR cDNA was tagged with one unique molecular identifier. MiXCR was run by TCRdb on the 5' RACE reads, yielding one entry per CDR3 protein. The profile shows roughly 120,000 distinct CDR3 sequences, 12% of them singletons. This receptor was taken from a male donor with early-stage non-small cell lung cancer. Sample: PBMCs, taken at follow-up. This chain joins TRBV7-3 and TRBJ2-4; 7 bases are shared with TRBD2. The CDR3: CASSQGGIQYF. The CDR3 bases are TGTGCCAGCAGCCAGGGAGGGATTCAGTACTTC. Drawing the rest from reference TRBV7-3 and TRBJ2-4, the complete variable domain is GAGVSQTPSNKVTEKGKYVELRCDPISGHTALYWYRQSLGQGPEFLIYFQGTGAADDSGLPNDRFFAVRPEGSVSTLKIQRTERGDSAVYLCASSQGGIQYFGAGTRLSVL.